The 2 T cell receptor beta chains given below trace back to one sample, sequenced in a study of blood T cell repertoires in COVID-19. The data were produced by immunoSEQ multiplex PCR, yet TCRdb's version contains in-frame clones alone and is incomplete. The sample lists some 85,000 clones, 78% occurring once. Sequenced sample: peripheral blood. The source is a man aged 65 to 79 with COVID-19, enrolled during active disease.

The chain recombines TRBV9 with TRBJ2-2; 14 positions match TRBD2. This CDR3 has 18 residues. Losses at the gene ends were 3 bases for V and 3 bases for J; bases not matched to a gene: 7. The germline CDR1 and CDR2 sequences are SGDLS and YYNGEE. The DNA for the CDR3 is TGTGCCAGCAGCGCCAGACTAGCGGGAGGGCCGGACACCGGGGAGCTGTTTTTT. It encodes CASSARLAGGPDTGELFF. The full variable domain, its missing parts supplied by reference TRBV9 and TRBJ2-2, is DSGVTQTPKHLITATGQRVTLRCSPRSGDLSVYWYQQSLDQGLQFLIQYYNGEERAKGNILERFSAQQFPDLHSELNLSSLELGDSALYFCASSARLAGGPDTGELFFGEGSRLTVL.

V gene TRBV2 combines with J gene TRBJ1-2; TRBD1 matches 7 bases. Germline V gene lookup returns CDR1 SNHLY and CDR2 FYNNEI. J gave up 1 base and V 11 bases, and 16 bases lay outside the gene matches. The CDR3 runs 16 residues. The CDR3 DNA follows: TGTGCCCTCTATGACCGGGACAGAAAGAATAACTATGGCTACACCTTC. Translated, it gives CALYDRDRKNNYGYTF.